A single sample gave rise to the 13 T cell receptor beta chains below, sequenced in a study of tumor-infiltrating lymphocytes in primary liver carcinoma. From roughly 0.5 ug total RNA, TCR beta cDNA was generated with a primer in the constant region. ARM-PCR was slightly modified, and three nested multiplex PCR rounds with it gave rise to the TCR beta libraries. TRBV1-TRBV30 forward and Cbeta reverse primers drove the first two roughly 11-cycle rounds. TCRdb itself ran the multiplex PCR reads through MiXCR, one entry per CDR3 protein. This table has about 130,000 distinct CDR3 sequences, 64% appearing once. Investigators took RNA and DNA out together from roughly 18-30 mg of unsorted bulk tissue. Sequencing input: liver tumor tissue from sampling region 3. As for subset: tumor region T3, left-lateral pole. The receptors originated from a woman in her sixties with primary liver carcinoma and hepatitis B virus infection.

This clonotype was detected ten times or more. This CDR3 is CSVPGTPAAGPYEQYF. DNA of the CDR3: TGCAGCGTCCCCGGGACCCCGGCCGCCGGGCCCTACGAGCAGTACTTC. This sequence joins TRBV29-1 and TRBJ2-7; D assignment may be TRBD1 or TRBD2 (5 bases each). Germline CDR1 SQVTM, CDR2 ANQGSEA. The CDR3 runs 16 residues. The V end lost 6 bases, the J end lost 2 bases, and 23 bases lay between the germline ends.

This clonotype was recorded at least ten times. This chain uses TRBV14 with TRBJ2-2; D gene uncertain. V dropped 0 bases and J dropped 0 bases, with 14 bases sitting between them. This CDR3 has 18 residues. CDR1 and CDR2 from the germline V gene are SGHDN and FVKESK. The CDR3 loop reads CASSQDPYIATNTGELFF. The DNA for the CDR3 is TGTGCCAGCAGCCAAGACCCTTATATCGCGACGAACACCGGGGAGCTGTTTTTT.

The V and J genes are TRBV7-8 and TRBJ2-3; D gene ambiguous. The V gene's germline CDR1 is SGHVS and CDR2 FQNEAQ. CDR3 length: 16 residues. The ends were cut back, 5 bases at V and 0 bases at J, with 15 bases in the middle. Here the CDR3 reads CASSPRPQSSTDTQYF. The CDR3 DNA follows: TGTGCCAGCAGCCCCCGCCCACAGAGCAGCACAGATACGCAGTATTTT.

As for this clonotype: An end of the junction does not agree with germline; a read error may underlie this. The chain has TRBV11-2 and TRBJ2-3; D unclear. Germline V gene sequence: CDR1 SGHAT, CDR2 FQNNGV. This CDR3 spans 13 amino acids. CDR3 loop: CASGLGITDTQYF. The DNA for the CDR3 is TGTGCCAGCGGCTTAGGCATCACAGATACGCAGTACTTT.

A word on this clonotype: Because the CDR3 is missing its conserved closing phenylalanine or tryptophan, this is likely a read error. The DNA is left out, because the CDR3 cannot be placed on it with certainty; the CDR3 is given as TCRdb lists it. The CDR3 sequence: CASSSRGARTMRNERFL. V usage is TRBV11-3 and J usage is TRBJ2-1; the table's TRBD1 call for D was not verified on the DNA. From its first to its last residue, the CDR3 has 17 amino acids. Germline V CDR1 and CDR2: SGHNT, YENEEA.

Turning to this clonotype: A read error may explain this, as a much larger clone is one base away. The chain is built from TRBV12-3 or TRBV12-4 and TRBJ2-7, with 10 bases matching TRBD1. The CDR3 runs 15 residues. Trimming at V came to 6 bases and at J to 3 bases, leaving 8 bases not matched to a gene. CDR3 sequence: CASRVSGTGVYEQYF. In DNA form, the CDR3 reads TGTGCCAGCAGGGTCTCGGGGACAGGGGTCTACGAGCAGTACTTC.

This clonotype was observed many times. The chain links TRBV5-1 to TRBJ2-1; 8 nucleotides match TRBD2. CDR3 length: 18 amino acids. Germline lookup yields CDR1 SGHRS and CDR2 YFSETQ. Unmatched junction bases numbered 12, after V lost 3 bases and J lost 1 base. This CDR3 reads CASSWSLGAGGSYNEQFF. Here the CDR3 DNA reads TGCGCCAGCAGCTGGAGCCTCGGGGCGGGGGGATCCTACAATGAGCAGTTCTTC.

The genes are TRBV20-1 and TRBJ2-1; 13 nucleotides align to TRBD2. CDR3 size: 13 residues. Germline lookup yields CDR1 DFQATT and CDR2 SNEGSKA (reference sequence). The trim removed 6 bases at V and 12 bases at J, leaving 8 bases unmatched. The CDR3 DNA is TGCAGTGCAGGGGGGACTAGCGGGAACCCGCAGTTCTTC. This encodes CSAGGTSGNPQFF.

About this clonotype: One end of the junction is discordant with germline, which a read error may explain. The chain combines TRBV29-1 with TRBJ2-3, with D perhaps TRBD1 (5 bases). The CDR3 is made up of 14 amino acids. CDR1 is SQVTM, CDR2 ANQGSEA, per germline. The CDR3 loop is CSAVVGVSTDTQYF. Here the CDR3 DNA reads TGCAGCGCTGTTGTAGGGGTCAGCACCGATACGCAGTATTTT.

The V and J genes are TRBV28 and TRBJ2-1, with 9 bases that match TRBD2. The V and J ends lost 2 bases and 4 bases, in that order; junction bases with no gene match: 9. This CDR3 has 17 amino acids. CDR1 and CDR2 from the germline V gene are MDHEN and SYDVKM. The CDR3 loop is CASSLAGGPRRYNEQFF. CDR3 nucleotides: TGTGCCAGCAGTTTAGCGGGAGGGCCTAGGAGGTACAATGAGCAGTTCTTC.

On this clonotype: Possible read error: a much larger clone is one base away. The chain recombines TRBV6-5 with TRBJ2-1; unclear D gene. This CDR3 region has 15 residues. Per the germline V gene, CDR1 is MNHEY and CDR2 is SVGAGI. Trimming left V 5 bases short and J 4 bases short, with 15 bases between. For the CDR3, the DNA is TGTGCCAGCAGTGTACTATCCTCTGCTTACAATGAGCAGTTCTTC. This sequence encodes CASSVLSSAYNEQFF.

The gene calls are TRBV11-2 and TRBJ2-7, with 7 bases lining up with TRBD1. Losses at the gene ends were 5 bases for V and 7 bases for J; bases not matched to a gene: 5. Germline V gene sequence: CDR1 SGHAT, CDR2 FQNNGV. This CDR3 has 12 residues. CDR3 protein: CASSLTGSEQYF. The DNA of the CDR3 is TGTGCCAGCAGCCTGACAGGGTCAGAGCAGTACTTC.

V usage is TRBV9 and J usage is TRBJ2-1; no firm D call. The ends were cut back, 0 bases at V and 1 base at J, with 8 bases in the middle. The CDR3 totals 15 residues. Germline CDR1 SGDLS, CDR2 YYNGEE. The CDR3, as DNA: TGTGCCAGCAGCGTAGGTCTCGTTTCCTACAATGAGCAGTTCTTC. Translated: CASSVGLVSYNEQFF.